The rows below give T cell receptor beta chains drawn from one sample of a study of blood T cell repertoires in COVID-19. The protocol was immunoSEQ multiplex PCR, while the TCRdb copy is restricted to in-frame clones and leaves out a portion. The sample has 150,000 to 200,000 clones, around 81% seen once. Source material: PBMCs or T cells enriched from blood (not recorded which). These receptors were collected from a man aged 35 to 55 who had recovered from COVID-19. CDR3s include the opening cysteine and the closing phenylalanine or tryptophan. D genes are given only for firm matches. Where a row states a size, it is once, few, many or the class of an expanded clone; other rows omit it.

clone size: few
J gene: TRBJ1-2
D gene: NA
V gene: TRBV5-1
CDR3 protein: CASSLDRPRNGYTF
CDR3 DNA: TGCGCCAGCAGCTTGGACAGGCCTAGGAATGGCTACACCTTC

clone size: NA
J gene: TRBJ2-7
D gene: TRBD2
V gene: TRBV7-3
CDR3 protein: CASSLFPTLAGASSYEQYF
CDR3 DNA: TGTGCCAGCAGCTTATTCCCTACACTAGCGGGGGCCAGCTCCTACGAGCAGTACTTC

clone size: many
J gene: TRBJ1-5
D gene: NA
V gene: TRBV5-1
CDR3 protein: CASSLAGEGQPQHF
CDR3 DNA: TGCGCCAGCAGCTTGGCGGGTGAGGGACAGCCCCAGCATTTT

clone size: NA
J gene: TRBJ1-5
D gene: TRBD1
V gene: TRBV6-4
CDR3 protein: CASSLTGADQPQHF
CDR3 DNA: TGTGCCAGCAGCCTTACAGGGGCGGATCAGCCCCAGCATTTT

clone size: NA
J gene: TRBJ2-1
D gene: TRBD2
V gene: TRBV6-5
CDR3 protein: CASSTAGGPWNEQFF
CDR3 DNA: TGTGCCAGCAGCACCGCGGGGGGGCCTTGGAATGAGCAGTTCTTC

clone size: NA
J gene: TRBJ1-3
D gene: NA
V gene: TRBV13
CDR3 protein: CASSSLMRSSGNTIYF
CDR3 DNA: TGTGCCAGCAGCTCCTTAATGAGGTCCTCTGGAAACACCATATATTTT

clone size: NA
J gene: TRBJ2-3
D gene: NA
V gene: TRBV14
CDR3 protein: CASSQIGGGTDTQYF
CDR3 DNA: TGTGCCAGCAGCCAAATCGGCGGGGGCACAGATACGCAGTATTTT

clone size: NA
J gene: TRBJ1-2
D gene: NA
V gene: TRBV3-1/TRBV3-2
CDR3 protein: CASSQDPWTVSYGYTF
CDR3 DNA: TGTGCCAGCAGCCAAGATCCTTGGACAGTGAGCTATGGCTACACCTTC

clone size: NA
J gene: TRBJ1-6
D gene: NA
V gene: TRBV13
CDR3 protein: CASSLLTGSSYNSPLHF
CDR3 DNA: TGTGCCAGCAGCTTATTAACAGGGAGCTCCTATAATTCACCCCTCCACTTT

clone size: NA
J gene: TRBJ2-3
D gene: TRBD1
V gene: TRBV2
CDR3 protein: CASRRTGSTDTQYF
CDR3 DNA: TGTGCCAGCCGCCGGACAGGGAGCACAGATACGCAGTATTTT

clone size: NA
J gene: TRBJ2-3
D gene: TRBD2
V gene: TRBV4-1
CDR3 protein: CASSQVGLGSGGTDTQYF
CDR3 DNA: TGCGCCAGCAGCCAAGTTGGTTTGGGGAGCGGGGGGACAGATACGCAGTATTTT

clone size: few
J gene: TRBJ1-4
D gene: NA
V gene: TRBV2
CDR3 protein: CASRGGSSEKLFF
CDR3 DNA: TGTGCCAGCAGGGGAGGCTCCTCGGAAAAACTGTTTTTT

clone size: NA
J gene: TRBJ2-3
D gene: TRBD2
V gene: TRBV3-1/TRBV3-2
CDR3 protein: CASSQVLAGGTDTQYF
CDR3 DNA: TGTGCCAGCAGCCAAGTACTAGCGGGGGGCACAGATACGCAGTATTTT

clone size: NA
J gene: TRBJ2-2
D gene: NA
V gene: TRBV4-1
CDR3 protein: CASSLDRGVRELFF
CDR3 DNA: TGCGCCAGCAGCTTGGATCGAGGCGTCCGGGAGCTGTTTTTT

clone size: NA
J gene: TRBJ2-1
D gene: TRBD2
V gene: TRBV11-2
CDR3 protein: CASSPRLAGGWNEQFF
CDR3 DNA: TGTGCCAGCAGCCCCCGACTAGCGGGGGGGTGGAATGAGCAGTTCTTC

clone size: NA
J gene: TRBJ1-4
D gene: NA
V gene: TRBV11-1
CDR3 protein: CASIKTLATNEKLFF
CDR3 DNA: TGTGCCAGCATCAAGACTCTTGCAACTAATGAAAAACTGTTTTTT

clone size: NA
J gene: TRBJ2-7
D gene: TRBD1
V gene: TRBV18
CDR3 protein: CASGDSRSSEQYF
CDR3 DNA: TGTGCCAGTGGGGACAGTCGATCCTCCGAGCAGTACTTC

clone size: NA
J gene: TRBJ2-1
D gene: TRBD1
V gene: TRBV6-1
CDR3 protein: CASSADRAGTRNEQFF
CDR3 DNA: TGTGCCAGCAGTGCGGACAGGGCAGGGACCAGAAATGAGCAGTTCTTC

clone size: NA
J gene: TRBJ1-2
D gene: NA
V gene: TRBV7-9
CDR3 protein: CASSLKGGSGDGYTF
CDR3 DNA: TGTGCCAGCAGCTTGAAAGGAGGGAGTGGGGATGGCTACACCTTC

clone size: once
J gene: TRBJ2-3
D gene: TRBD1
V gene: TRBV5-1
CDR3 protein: CASSPGTAVGDTQYF
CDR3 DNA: TGCGCCAGCAGCCCGGGGACAGCGGTCGGGGATACGCAGTATTTT

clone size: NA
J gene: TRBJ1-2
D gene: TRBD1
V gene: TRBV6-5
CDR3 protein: CASSYTGDNYGYTF
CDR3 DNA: TGTGCCAGCAGTTATACAGGGGACAACTATGGCTACACCTTC

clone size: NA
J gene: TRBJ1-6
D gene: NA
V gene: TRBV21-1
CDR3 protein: CASSPTGRRSPLHF
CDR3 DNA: TGTGCCAGCAGCCCTACGGGTAGGCGTTCACCCCTCCACTTT

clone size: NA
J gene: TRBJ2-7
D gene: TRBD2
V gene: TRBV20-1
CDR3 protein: CSASMATSGSYEQYF
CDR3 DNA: TGCAGTGCTAGTATGGCGACTAGCGGTTCCTACGAGCAGTACTTC

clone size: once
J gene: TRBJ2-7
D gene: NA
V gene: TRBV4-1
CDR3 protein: CASSHPTTAEQYF
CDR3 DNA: TGCGCCAGCAGCCATCCCACTACGGCCGAGCAGTACTTC

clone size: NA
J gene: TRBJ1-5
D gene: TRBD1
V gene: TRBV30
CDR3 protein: CAWAGAGGYQPQHF
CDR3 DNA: TGTGCCTGGGCCGGGGCAGGGGGGTATCAGCCCCAGCATTTT

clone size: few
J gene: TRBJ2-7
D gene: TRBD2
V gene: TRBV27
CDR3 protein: CASSPGRGWLGEQYF
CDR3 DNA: TGTGCCAGCAGCCCTGGGAGGGGTTGGCTTGGGGAGCAGTACTTC

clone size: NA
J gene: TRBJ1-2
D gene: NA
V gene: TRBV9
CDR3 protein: CASSPRNEGGYTF
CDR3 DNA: TGTGCCAGCAGCCCCAGGAATGAAGGTGGCTACACCTTC

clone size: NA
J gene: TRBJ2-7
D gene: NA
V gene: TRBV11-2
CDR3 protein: CASSPWGVKNEQYF
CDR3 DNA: TGTGCCAGCAGCCCATGGGGAGTAAAAAACGAGCAGTACTTC

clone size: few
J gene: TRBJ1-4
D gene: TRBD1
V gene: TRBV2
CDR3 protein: CASRRAGQGQEKLFF
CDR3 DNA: TGTGCCAGCAGAAGAGCGGGACAGGGTCAAGAAAAACTGTTTTTT

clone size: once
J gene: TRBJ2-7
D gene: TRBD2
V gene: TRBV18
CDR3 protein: CASSPRTSGDHEQYF
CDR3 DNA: TGTGCCAGCTCTCCACGGACTAGCGGGGACCACGAGCAGTACTTC

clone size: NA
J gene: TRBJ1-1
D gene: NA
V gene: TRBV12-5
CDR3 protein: CASGLGVVEGEAFF
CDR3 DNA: TGTGCTAGTGGTTTGGGGGTGGTGGAGGGCGAGGCTTTCTTT

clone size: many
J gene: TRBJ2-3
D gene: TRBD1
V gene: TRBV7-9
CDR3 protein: CASSLGGQVTDTQYF
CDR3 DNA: TGTGCCAGCAGCTTAGGTGGACAGGTCACAGATACGCAGTATTTT

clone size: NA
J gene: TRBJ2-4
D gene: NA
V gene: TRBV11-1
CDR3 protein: CASSPTGWNIQYF
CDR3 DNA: TGTGCCAGCAGCCCTACAGGGTGGAACATTCAGTACTTC

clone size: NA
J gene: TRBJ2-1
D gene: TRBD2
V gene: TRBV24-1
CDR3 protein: CATSDSLRGGYEQFF
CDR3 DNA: TGTGCCACCAGTGATTCGTTGCGGGGGGGGTATGAGCAGTTCTTC

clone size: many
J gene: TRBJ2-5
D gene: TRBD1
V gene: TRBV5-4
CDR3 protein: CASSLQGKGQETQYF
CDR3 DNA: TGTGCCAGCAGCTTACAGGGGAAGGGACAAGAGACCCAGTACTTC

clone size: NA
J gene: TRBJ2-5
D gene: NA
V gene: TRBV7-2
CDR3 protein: CASSFQGGRQETQYF
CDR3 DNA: TGTGCCAGCAGCTTCCAGGGAGGCAGACAAGAGACCCAGTACTTC

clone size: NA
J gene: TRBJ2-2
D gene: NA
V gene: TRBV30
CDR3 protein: CAWNFVSTGELFF
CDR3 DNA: TGTGCCTGGAATTTCGTGTCCACCGGGGAGCTGTTTTTT

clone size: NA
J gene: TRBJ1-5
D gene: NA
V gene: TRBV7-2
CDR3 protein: CASSLDRFQPQHF
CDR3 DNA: TGTGCCAGCAGCTTAGACAGATTTCAGCCCCAGCATTTT

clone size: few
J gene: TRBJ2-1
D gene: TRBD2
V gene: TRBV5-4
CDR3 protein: CASSPGTSGRGNEQFF
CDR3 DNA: TGTGCCAGCAGCCCCGGGACTAGCGGGCGGGGGAATGAGCAGTTCTTC

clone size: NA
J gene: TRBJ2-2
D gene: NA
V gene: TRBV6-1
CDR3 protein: CASSERGRETGELFF
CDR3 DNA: TGTGCCAGCAGTGAGCGGGGCAGGGAGACCGGGGAGCTGTTTTTT

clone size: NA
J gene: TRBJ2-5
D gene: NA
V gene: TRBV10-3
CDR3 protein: CAISESPETQYF
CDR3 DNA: TGTGCCATCAGTGAGTCCCCTGAGACCCAGTACTTC

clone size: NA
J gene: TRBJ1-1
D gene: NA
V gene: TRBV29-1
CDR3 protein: CSVATDTEAFF
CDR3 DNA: TGCAGCGTAGCTACGGACACTGAAGCTTTCTTT

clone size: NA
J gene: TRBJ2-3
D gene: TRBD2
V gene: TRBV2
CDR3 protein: CASSEGRGGVTDTQYF
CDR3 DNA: TGTGCCAGCAGTGAAGGACGGGGGGGCGTAACAGATACGCAGTATTTT

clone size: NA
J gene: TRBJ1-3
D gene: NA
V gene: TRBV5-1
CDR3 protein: CASRSTGSSGNTIYF
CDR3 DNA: TGCGCCAGCAGAAGTACGGGGAGCTCTGGAAACACCATATATTTT

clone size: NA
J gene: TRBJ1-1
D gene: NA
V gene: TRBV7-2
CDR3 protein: CASSLYPGREAFF
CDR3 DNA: TGTGCCAGCAGCTTATACCCCGGGAGGGAAGCTTTCTTT